Each of the 24 T cell receptor beta chains below was sequenced from the same sample in a study of blood T cell repertoires in COVID-19. The method was immunoSEQ multiplex PCR; TCRdb's version includes in-frame clones alone and lacks a portion of them. This table has about 180,000 clones, nearly 90% appearing once. The source material was peripheral blood. The receptors shown here come from a man between 18 and 29 years old who had recovered from COVID-19.

As DNA, the CDR3 is TGTGCCAGCAGCTTGCGACAGGGGTACACCGGGGAGCTGTTTTTT. This sequence encodes CASSLRQGYTGELFF. V is TRBV7-2 and J is TRBJ2-2; 8 bases align to TRBD1. This CDR3 has 15 residues. J lost 3 bases, V lost 3 bases, and 3 bases had no gene match. CDR1 is SGHTA, CDR2 FQGNSA, per germline.

This sequence joins TRBV5-1 and TRBJ2-7; TRBD1 agrees at 8 bases. Trimming removed 0 bases from V and 2 bases from J; junction bases left unmatched: 1. Germline V CDR1 and CDR2: SGHRS, YFSETQ. The length of the CDR3 is 14 residues. The CDR3 is CASSLDRGTYEQYF. CDR3 coding DNA: TGCGCCAGCAGCTTGGACAGGGGGACCTACGAGCAGTACTTC.

This rearrangement joins TRBV7-2 to TRBJ1-2; D remains unclear. Germline V lookup: CDR1 SGHTA, CDR2 FQGNSA. The V end lost 1 base, the J end lost 5 bases, and 17 bases lay between the germline ends. This CDR3 spans 16 amino acids. This CDR3 reads CASSLDQVSSRYGYTF. For the CDR3, the DNA is TGTGCCAGCAGCTTAGACCAGGTCAGCTCCAGATATGGCTACACCTTC.

V is TRBV2 and J is TRBJ2-1; 8 nucleotides align to TRBD2. V lost 3 bases and J lost 7; bases outside the gene matches: 8. Germline CDR1 SNHLY, CDR2 FYNNEI. The CDR3 extends over 15 amino acids. The CDR3: CASSDRAGDGNEQFF. The CDR3 DNA follows: TGTGCCAGCAGTGACAGAGCGGGAGACGGAAATGAGCAGTTCTTC.

The chain couples TRBV9 to TRBJ2-7; D ambiguous. The CDR3 contains 15 residues. Trimming removed 1 base at V and 4 bases at J, with 15 bases between. CDR1 and CDR2 (germline): SGDLS, YYNGEE. CDR3 amino acids: CASSVLPSPLYEQYF. CDR3 in DNA: TGTGCCAGCAGCGTACTACCTTCCCCCCTATACGAGCAGTACTTC.

The rearrangement uses TRBV27 and TRBJ2-5, with D possibly being TRBD1 (5 bases). Trimming removed 7 bases from V and 5 bases from J, with 17 bases in between. Looked up from germline, CDR1 is MNHEY and CDR2 is SMNVEV (reference sequence). There are 14 residues in the CDR3. CDR3 nucleotides: TGTGCCAGCAAGCACCCAGGGTGGTCGGAGACCCAGTACTTC. Translated: CASKHPGWSETQYF.

J is TRBJ2-1 and V is TRBV6-4; 15 positions agree with TRBD2. CDR1 is MRHNA and CDR2 is SNTAGT in the germline V gene. J gave up 8 bases and V 6 bases, and 8 bases lay outside the gene matches. The CDR3 spans 16 residues. The CDR3 reads CASSPRTSGRGDEQFF. Written as DNA, the CDR3 is TGTGCCAGCAGCCCTAGGACTAGCGGGAGGGGAGATGAGCAGTTCTTC.

Worth noting for this clone: Relative to the germline gene, one junction end is altered; a read error may explain this. This chain uses TRBV30 with TRBJ2-7; tentative D call: TRBD2 (5 bases). CDR3 length: 14 residues. CDR1 and CDR2 from the germline V gene are GTSNPN and SVGIG (reference sequence). CDR3 sequence reads: CAWSGTAATYGQYF. DNA for the CDR3: TGTGCCTGGAGTGGGACTGCCGCTACATACGGGCAGTACTTC.

Only one count was recorded for this clone. The V and J genes are TRBV6-5 and TRBJ2-1, with TRBD2 as a possible D gene (6 bases). Germline-derived CDR1 and CDR2 are MNHEY and SVGAGI. This CDR3 contains 15 residues. V dropped 5 bases and J dropped 8 bases, with 19 bases sitting between them. This CDR3 reads CASSRRPLTRDEQFF. The CDR3 DNA is TGTGCCAGCAGTCGGCGGCCCCTGACTAGGGATGAGCAGTTCTTC.

This clone has just a few counts. This chain links TRBV2 with TRBJ2-2; tentatively, D is TRBD1 (5 bases). In germline, CDR1 is SNHLY, CDR2 FYNNEI. Trimming stripped 3 bases from V and 6 bases from J, with 8 bases between. The CDR3 covers 13 residues. CDR3 nucleotides: TGTGCCAGCAGTGATTGGGGCCCCGGGGAGCTGTTTTTT. It specifies CASSDWGPGELFF.

V gene TRBV3-1 (or the pseudogene TRBV3-2) combines with J gene TRBJ1-5; D might be TRBD1 (5 bases). Trimming removed 4 bases at V and 2 bases at J, with 9 bases between. The CDR3 length is 14 residues. CDR1 LGHDT and CDR2 YNNKEL come from the germline V gene (reference sequence). The CDR3: CASSPGYGNQPQHF. The CDR3 DNA follows: TGTGCCAGCAGCCCAGGGTATGGCAATCAGCCCCAGCATTTT.

The chain couples TRBV5-1 to TRBJ2-7; 10 nucleotides line up with TRBD2. V was clipped by 1 base and J by 5 bases; unmatched bases: 3. Germline loops: CDR1 SGHRS, CDR2 YFSETQ. The CDR3 runs to 14 residues. CDR3 coding DNA: TGCGCCAGCAGCTTGCTAGCGGGAGCCCACGAGCAGTACTTC. Translating gives CASSLLAGAHEQYF.

The rearrangement uses TRBV4-1 and TRBJ1-5; maybe TRBD1 (5 bases). The CDR3 spans 15 residues. The germline CDR1 and CDR2 sequences are MGHRA and YSYEKL. The germline V and J ends were trimmed by 1 base and 6 bases, with 13 bases remaining between them. CDR3: CASSQVLGQAQPQHF. Written as DNA, the CDR3 is TGCGCCAGCAGCCAAGTTTTGGGGCAGGCTCAGCCCCAGCATTTT.

The chain couples TRBV5-1 to TRBJ2-7, with D tentatively TRBD2 (5 bases). CDR3 length: 13 amino acids. Trimming left V 7 bases short and J 5 bases short, with 16 bases between. Germline V CDR1 and CDR2: SGHRS, YFSETQ. The CDR3, as DNA: TGCGCCAGCGCGGGCCGATTTGGAAACGAGCAGTACTTC. Protein sequence: CASAGRFGNEQYF.

The chain combines TRBV5-1 with TRBJ1-3; D perhaps matches TRBD1 (6 bases). The CDR3 consists of 15 residues. CDR1 is SGHRS and CDR2 is YFSETQ in the germline V gene. Trimming left V 0 bases short and J 4 bases short, with 11 bases between. CDR3 amino acids: CASSLASGDGNTIYF. For the CDR3, the DNA is TGCGCCAGCAGCTTGGCCTCAGGGGACGGAAACACCATATATTTT.

V gene TRBV5-1 combines with J gene TRBJ2-2, with TRBD1 matching over 9 bases. Germline loops: CDR1 SGHRS, CDR2 YFSETQ. The CDR3 is 16 residues long. The J segment lost 4 bases and the V segment lost 4 bases, leaving 8 bases of the junction unmatched. The CDR3 reads CASSPGTGRATGELFF. CDR3 DNA: TGCGCCAGCAGCCCCGGGACAGGGCGGGCCACCGGGGAGCTGTTTTTT.

The chain links TRBV7-2 to TRBJ2-1; D gene uncertain. The germline V gene has CDR1 SGHTA and CDR2 FQGNSA. Trimming removed 5 bases from V and 7 bases from J, with 6 bases in between. The CDR3 totals 11 residues. As DNA, the CDR3 is TGTGCCAGCAGCCCAGAAAATGAGCAGTTCTTC. Its protein is CASSPENEQFF.

The rearrangement joins TRBV7-9 to TRBJ2-1; the D gene is possibly TRBD2 (6 bases). The CDR3 is made up of 17 amino acids. V was shortened by 6 bases and J by 3 bases, with 21 bases between the two germline ends. CDR1 SEHNR and CDR2 FQNEAQ come from the germline V gene (reference sequence). CDR3 nucleotide sequence: TGTGCCAGCAGAGCTACGGGACTCCTGGGGATCTACAATGAGCAGTTCTTC. Protein: CASRATGLLGIYNEQFF. The variable domain in full, with the rest retrieved from reference TRBV7-9 and TRBJ2-1, is DTGVSQNPRHKITKRGQNVTFRCDPISEHNRLYWYRQTLGQGPEFLTYFQNEAQLEKSRLLSDRFSAERPKGSFSTLEIQRTEQGDSAMYLCASRATGLLGIYNEQFFGPGTRLTVL.

V is TRBV15 and J is TRBJ2-1; D gene unclear. There are 16 residues in the CDR3. V was shortened by 0 bases and J by 0 bases, with 9 bases between the two germline ends. The germline gives CDR1 LNHNV, CDR2 YYDKDF (reference sequence). CDR3 bases: TGTGCCACCAGCAGAGATCCGGCAGGCTCCTACAATGAGCAGTTCTTC. It is translated as CATSRDPAGSYNEQFF.

The chain combines TRBV24-1 with TRBJ2-1; TRBD2 might be the D (5 bases). The CDR3 loop spans 18 amino acids. The V gene lost 3 bases and the J gene lost 0 bases, with 17 bases spanning the gap. Germline CDR1 KGHDR, CDR2 SFDVKD. CDR3 in amino acids: CATSDPYSAPSSYNEQFF. The CDR3 nucleotides are TGTGCCACCAGTGATCCTTATAGCGCCCCGAGCTCCTACAATGAGCAGTTCTTC.

The rearrangement uses TRBV6-2 or TRBV6-3 and TRBJ1-1, with TRBD1 identical over 10 bases. This CDR3 comprises 11 residues. In germline, CDR1 is MNHEY, CDR2 SVGEGT. J was trimmed by 10 bases and V by 5 bases; bases with no gene match: 1. The CDR3 protein is CASSRDRGAFF. The CDR3 nucleotides read TGTGCCAGCAGTCGGGACAGGGGAGCTTTCTTT.

This sequence joins TRBV5-1 and TRBJ1-1, with D hard to call. Germline V gene lookup returns CDR1 SGHRS and CDR2 YFSETQ. V lost 0 bases, J lost 0 bases, and 9 bases lay in between. This CDR3 is built from 15 residues. The CDR3 DNA reads as TGCGCCAGCAGCTTGGCCCCACGGGTGAACACTGAAGCTTTCTTT. It codes for CASSLAPRVNTEAFF.

This CDR3 reads CASSKSSGNNNEQFF. The CDR3 nucleotides are TGTGCCAGCAGCAAATCTAGCGGGAATAACAATGAGCAGTTCTTC. V is TRBV7-6 and J is TRBJ2-1; 9 bases line up with TRBD2. CDR3 length equals 15 residues. Germline lookup yields CDR1 SGHVS and CDR2 FNYEAQ. Germline trimming cut 5 bases from V and 5 bases from J; bases unmatched to any gene: 7.

The chain is built from TRBV28 and TRBJ1-4; perhaps TRBD1 as D (5 bases). The CDR3 covers 14 residues. Germline CDR1 MDHEN, CDR2 SYDVKM. V was cut by 5 bases and J by 10 bases, with 17 bases left in between. Written as DNA, the CDR3 is TGTGCCAGCAGTCTCGGGGGGGAGACGGGAAAACTGTTTTTT. Protein: CASSLGGETGKLFF.